The next 24 T cell receptor beta chains were all read from a single sample in a study of blood T cell repertoires in COVID-19. The protocol was immunoSEQ multiplex PCR, while the TCRdb copy is restricted to in-frame clones and leaves out a portion. The sample includes about 220,000 clones, roughly 82% of them seen just once. The specimen sequenced was peripheral blood. The receptor source for this set is a man aged 40-55 years who had recovered from COVID-19.

V and J are TRBV15 and TRBJ2-3; TRBD2 aligns across 9 bases. CDR1 and CDR2 from the germline V gene are LNHNV and YYDKDF (reference sequence). CDR3 length: 16 amino acids. The J segment lost 2 bases and the V segment lost 0 bases, leaving 3 bases of the junction unmatched. The CDR3: CATSRDAGGYTDTQYF. The CDR3 coding sequence is TGTGCCACCAGCAGAGATGCGGGAGGGTACACAGATACGCAGTATTTT.

The chain is built from TRBV7-2 and TRBJ2-1, with D perhaps TRBD1 (6 bases). Trimming stripped 3 bases from V and 9 bases from J, with 12 bases between. The length of the CDR3 is 13 residues. The germline CDR1 and CDR2 sequences are SGHTA and FQGNSA. CDR3 nucleotides: TGTGCCAGCAGCTTCCAGGGGATGGGTGAGCAGTTCTTC. As protein: CASSFQGMGEQFF.

This clone was counted many times. The sample has other DNA sequences that encode this CDR3 too. The V call is TRBV30, the J call TRBJ2-1; D is possibly TRBD2 (7 bases). V dropped 4 bases and J dropped 12 bases, with 19 bases sitting between them. The germline gives CDR1 GTSNPN, CDR2 SVGIG (reference sequence). The CDR3 loop spans 13 amino acids. The CDR3 protein is CAWKIGGGSWQFF. CDR3 coding DNA: TGTGCCTGGAAAATAGGGGGGGGGTCTTGGCAGTTCTTC. The full variable domain, in which reference TRBV30 and TRBJ2-1 provide the parts outside the CDR3, is SQTIHQWPATLVQPVGSPLSLECTVEGTSNPNLYWYRQAAGRGLQLLFYSVGIGQISSEVPQNLSASRPQDRQFILSSKKLLLSDSGFYLCAWKIGGGSWQFFGPGTRLTVL.

The chain recombines TRBV6-5 with TRBJ2-3, with a possible D match to TRBD2 (6 bases). V dropped 6 bases and J dropped 8 bases, with 21 bases sitting between them. Germline CDR1 is MNHEY and CDR2 is SVGAGI. The CDR3 is made up of 15 amino acids. The CDR3 here is CASRFTSRDAGTQYF. CDR3 in DNA: TGTGCCAGCAGATTTACTAGCAGGGATGCGGGTACGCAGTATTTT.

This clone was seen only once. CDR3 bases: TGTGCCAGTAGGTGGACAGGGAGATCCTATGGCTACACCTTC. Amino acids: CASRWTGRSYGYTF. The rearrangement uses TRBV19 and TRBJ1-2; TRBD1 agrees at 8 bases. The CDR3 loop spans 14 amino acids. CDR1 LNHDA and CDR2 SQIVND come from the germline V gene (reference sequence). Trimming cost V 6 bases and J 4 bases; bases outside gene matches: 7.

The gene calls are TRBV7-8 and TRBJ1-2; 9 bases line up with TRBD1. Trimming removed 5 bases from V and 4 bases from J; junction bases left unmatched: 5. Germline V gives CDR1 SGHVS, CDR2 FQNEAQ. The CDR3 consists of 14 residues. CDR3 coding DNA: TGTGCCAGCAGCCTGGACAGGGGTATCTATGGCTACACCTTC. Its translation: CASSLDRGIYGYTF.

CDR3: CASSLARTPRYNEQFF. The CDR3 DNA follows: TGTGCCAGCAGCTTAGCGCGGACTCCCCGCTACAATGAGCAGTTCTTC. The rearrangement joins TRBV7-2 to TRBJ2-1; tentatively, D is TRBD2 (5 bases). The CDR3 runs to 16 residues. CDR1 and CDR2 from the germline V gene are SGHTA and FQGNSA. With 0 bases removed from V and 3 bases from J, the gap between germline ends came to 12 bases.

The genes are TRBV5-4 and TRBJ1-3; 7 positions agree with TRBD1. The CDR3 runs to 17 residues. Per the germline V gene, CDR1 is SGHNT and CDR2 is YYREEE (reference sequence). The trim removed 0 bases at V and 3 bases at J, leaving 9 bases unmatched. This CDR3 reads CASSLGGTVAGGNTIYF. In DNA, the CDR3 is TGTGCCAGCAGCTTGGGGGGGACAGTCGCAGGTGGAAACACCATATATTTT.

This chain connects TRBV5-4 to TRBJ2-3; perhaps TRBD1 as D (6 bases). CDR3 length equals 15 residues. The ends were cut back, 1 base at V and 2 bases at J, with 11 bases in the middle. Germline-derived CDR1 and CDR2 are SGHNT and YYREEE (reference sequence). For the CDR3, the DNA is TGTGCCAGCAGCTTGACGAGACAGGTCACAGATACGCAGTATTTT. Translation gives CASSLTRQVTDTQYF.

The chain is built from TRBV2 and TRBJ2-7; 7 nucleotides align to TRBD2. The CDR3 consists of 14 residues. Germline-derived CDR1 and CDR2 are SNHLY and FYNNEI. V lost 9 bases and J lost 2; bases outside the gene matches: 10. CDR3 residues: CASRPGGDTYEQYF. Written as DNA, the CDR3 is TGTGCCAGTCGCCCGGGGGGTGACACCTACGAGCAGTACTTC.

J is TRBJ2-2 and V is TRBV2, with D perhaps matching TRBD2 (6 bases). With 6 bases removed from V and 6 bases from J, the gap between germline ends came to 11 bases. The germline V gene encodes CDR1 SNHLY and CDR2 FYNNEI. This CDR3 comprises 13 residues. CDR3 in amino acids: CASRLATAGELFF. The CDR3 DNA reads as TGTGCCAGCAGACTAGCTACCGCCGGGGAGCTGTTTTTT.

The chain uses TRBV7-9 and TRBJ1-1; D ambiguous. Germline V lookup: CDR1 SEHNR, CDR2 FQNEAQ (reference sequence). Trimming took off 4 bases at V and 3 bases at J, with 12 bases between the two ends. The CDR3 is 14 residues long. Here the CDR3 DNA reads TGTGCCAGCAGCTCGTCCGCAGAGGACACTGAAGCTTTCTTT. Amino acids: CASSSSAEDTEAFF. The full variable domain, in which reference TRBV7-9 and TRBJ1-1 provide the parts outside the CDR3, is DTGVSQNPRHKITKRGQNVTFRCDPISEHNRLYWYRQTLGQGPEFLTYFQNEAQLEKSRLLSDRFSAERPKGSFSTLEIQRTEQGDSAMYLCASSSSAEDTEAFFGQGTRLTVV.

The chain carries TRBV18 and TRBJ2-7; TRBD1 aligns across 7 bases. The germline CDR1 and CDR2 sequences are KGHSH and LQKENI. The J segment lost 2 bases and the V segment lost 3 bases, leaving 22 bases of the junction unmatched. The CDR3 spans 20 residues. CDR3 coding DNA: TGTGCCAGCTCACCTTCTTCGGGGACAGACCCGATCCAGAAAGCCTACGAGCAGTACTTC. It is translated as CASSPSSGTDPIQKAYEQYF.

The chain has TRBV7-2 and TRBJ1-5; D is unresolved. Germline-derived CDR1 and CDR2 are SGHTA and FQGNSA. The CDR3 extends over 14 amino acids. V lost 4 bases, J lost 0 bases, and 7 bases lay in between. CDR3 nucleotide sequence: TGTGCCAGCAGCTGGGCTCTTAGCAATCAGCCCCAGCATTTT. Amino acids: CASSWALSNQPQHF.

The rearrangement joins TRBV10-3 to TRBJ2-3; 7 nucleotides match TRBD2. This CDR3 spans 15 amino acids. The trim removed 3 bases at V and 1 base at J, leaving 4 bases unmatched. CDR1 and CDR2 from the germline V gene are ENHRY and SYGVKD. The CDR3: CAISDREAGTDTQYF. The CDR3 bases are TGTGCCATCAGTGACCGGGAGGCCGGCACAGATACGCAGTATTTT.

The J gene is TRBJ1-2, the V gene TRBV5-6; 8 bases fit TRBD1. The V segment lost 4 bases and the J segment 5 bases; nucleotides outside the gene matches: 13. The CDR3 totals 16 residues. CDR1 and CDR2 (germline): SGHDT, YYEEEE. CDR3 coding DNA: TGTGCCAGCAGCGACCTCCGGGACAGGCTAGGTTATGGCTACACCTTC. It is translated as CASSDLRDRLGYGYTF.

This clone was counted once. The chain links TRBV5-6 to TRBJ2-5, with a weak D call TRBD2 (6 bases). Germline V gives CDR1 SGHDT, CDR2 YYEEEE. The CDR3 loop spans 14 amino acids. Trimming removed 4 bases at V and 5 bases at J, with 15 bases between. The CDR3 sequence: CASSPEGGVETQYF. CDR3 DNA: TGTGCCAGCAGCCCGGAGGGCGGTGTCGAGACCCAGTACTTC.

The DNA for the CDR3 is TGTGCCAGCTCACCAATGGGACCCGGGACTGGGGACACTGAAGCTTTCTTT. It specifies CASSPMGPGTGDTEAFF. The J gene is TRBJ1-1, the V gene TRBV18; D is perhaps TRBD1 (5 bases). The CDR3 length is 17 residues. Germline CDR1 reads KGHSH; CDR2 reads LQKENI. Trimming stripped 2 bases from V and 3 bases from J, with 19 bases between.

V usage is TRBV25-1 and J usage is TRBJ2-5, with TRBD1 matching over 9 bases. In germline, CDR1 is MGHDK, CDR2 SYGVNS. Trimming took 3 bases from V and 4 from J; bases not matched to a gene: 3. The CDR3 loop spans 14 amino acids. The CDR3 coding sequence is TGTGCCAGCAGTGACGGACAGGGGAGAGAGACCCAGTACTTC. Its protein is CASSDGQGRETQYF.

This chain connects TRBV30 to TRBJ1-5; a weak D match, TRBD1 (5 bases). Germline CDR1 is GTSNPN and CDR2 is SVGIG (reference sequence). This CDR3 region has 13 residues. Trimming left V 3 bases short and J 7 bases short, with 13 bases between. The CDR3 region has the DNA TGTGCCTGGAGCCCGGGGGTTTACCAGCCCCAGCATTTT. This sequence encodes CAWSPGVYQPQHF.

The chain links TRBV30 to TRBJ2-7; 9 bases fit TRBD1. J lost 1 base, V lost 6 bases, and 25 bases had no gene match. CDR1 and CDR2 (germline): GTSNPN, SVGIG (reference sequence). The CDR3 has 20 amino acids. CDR3 DNA: TGTGCCTGCCACGAAGGCCCTACACTATACAGGGGGCGAAAATCCTACGAGCAGTACTTC. Its protein product is CACHEGPTLYRGRKSYEQYF. Full variable domain (remainder filled in from reference TRBV30 and TRBJ2-7): SQTIHQWPATLVQPVGSPLSLECTVEGTSNPNLYWYRQAAGRGLQLLFYSVGIGQISSEVPQNLSASRPQDRQFILSSKKLLLSDSGFYLCACHEGPTLYRGRKSYEQYFGPGTRLTVT.

The chain uses TRBV24-1 and TRBJ2-3; D possibly corresponds to TRBD1 (6 bases). Looked up from germline, CDR1 is KGHDR and CDR2 is SFDVKD. The V and J ends lost 6 bases and 1 base respectively, with 13 bases between them. CDR3 length equals 15 residues. The CDR3 DNA is TGTGCCACCAGTCCAGGGGATTCGGGCACAGATACGCAGTATTTT. It is translated as CATSPGDSGTDTQYF.

This clone was observed once. The V call is TRBV7-9, the J call TRBJ1-2, with TRBD1 as a possible D gene (5 bases). V lost 2 bases, J lost 2 bases, and 6 bases lay in between. CDR3 size: 13 residues. In germline, CDR1 is SEHNR, CDR2 FQNEAQ (reference sequence). The CDR3 region has the DNA TGTGCCAGCAGCTTACCAGGGAACTATGGCTACACCTTC. Encoded protein: CASSLPGNYGYTF.

Remarks on this clone: This sample includes further DNA sequences coding for the same CDR3. The chain recombines TRBV7-2 with TRBJ1-2; D is perhaps TRBD1 (6 bases). CDR1 and CDR2 (germline): SGHTA, FQGNSA. V was shortened by 1 base and J by 4 bases, with 10 bases between the two germline ends. The CDR3 is 14 amino acids. The CDR3, as DNA: TGTGCCAGCAGCTTAGATCCAGGGGTCTATGGCTACACCTTC. Protein: CASSLDPGVYGYTF.